This T cell receptor (beta chain) comes out of a study of blood T cell repertoires in COVID-19. This clone occurred a few times. This CDR3 has 15 residues. Germline assignment: CDR1 LGHDT and CDR2 YNNKEL (reference sequence). The ends were cut back, 0 bases at V and 2 bases at J, with 8 bases in the middle. Authors' data handling: How many nucleated cells were present was estimated from reference gene primer amplification. TCRdb's copy holds only in-frame clones and misses some; the assay was immunoSEQ multiplex PCR. V, J and clone size are those of that table, while D and trimming were read from the DNA. The table records 51,000 or so clones, nearly 90% of them present only once.

This chain joins TRBV3-1 (or the pseudogene TRBV3-2) and TRBJ2-1; D gene uncertain. Source material: peripheral blood. This sequence originates from an elderly man with active or convalescent COVID-19. The CDR3, as DNA: TGTGCCAGCAGCCAAGATTCCAACACCTACAATGAGCAGTTCTTC. Protein product: CASSQDSNTYNEQFF.